The entry below describes one T cell receptor (beta chain). Its antigen is still unknown. An end of the junction does not agree with germline; a read error may underlie this. Using a BD FACSAria II cell sorter, four subsets defined by PD-1 and/or TIGIT were sorted out of live CD3+CD8+TCRalphabeta+ cells. Circulating CD8 T cells were sorted into four subsets by PD-1 and TIGIT expression to characterize their relevance to anti-PD-1 therapy response. From each sorted CD8 T-cell subset, both TCR alpha and TCR beta chains were sequenced. Peripheral blood was collected before the first anti-PD-1 injection, after two injections and after four injections. PBMCs were isolated immediately by Ficoll gradient centrifugation. Until use, PBMCs were stored frozen in liquid nitrogen in RPMI containing about 21% FCS and around 9.2% DMSO. After thawing, PBMCs were stained with a viability dye and with antibodies against CD3, CD8alpha, TCRalphabeta, PD-1 and TIGIT. Total RNA was extracted with the RNeasy Kit, and a RIN above 7 was reached by every sample.

This specimen belongs to a study of circulating CD8 cells and anti-PD-1 response in melanoma (dated by TCRdb to 2020 to 2022). Context from the whole study: Patients received nivolumab intravenously at 3 mg/kg every 2 weeks. Of the 13 patients in the melanoma cohort, anti-PD-1 was received as first-line therapy by seven patients, and prior targeted therapy or immunotherapy had been received by six patients. Patients with complete or partial responses were classified as responders; those with stable or progressive disease (RECIST v1.1) as non-responders. The TCR repertoire analysis was performed on about eleven melanoma patients, comprising 7 non-responders and 4 responders. In on-treatment samples, a biotinylated anti-human IgG4 antibody was used to detect PD-1.

Here is what the overall study found, with its caveats: Between subsets, repertoires were largely private, with fewer than 7% of TRB clonotypes shared at M1, and the highest sharing was seen between DPOS and TIGIT. The DNEG repertoire had the highest diversity, the PD-1 and DPOS repertoires had similar and higher clonality, and the TIGIT repertoires had the lowest diversity. Because material was limited, most experiments were generally run without replicates. Because tumor material was not accessible, tumor reactivity was instead assessed by peptide assays on expanded sorted subsets. The authors pointed out that the cohort included both treatment-naive and previously treated patients, and that this mix could influence the results. Only baseline and M1 samples, drawn from a small cohort with few responders, went into the published TCR repertoire comparisons.

Sequencing used a NextSeq 500. TCR libraries were prepared from about 15 ng of total RNA with the QIAseq Immune Repertoire RNA Library Kit, Human TCR Panel. TCR libraries were sequenced on an Illumina NextSeq with a Mid Output V2 kit, and asymmetric 261x41 paired-end reads were used. Every TCR library was diluted down to approximately 4 nM, then pooled, denatured and loaded at about 0.92 pM. The authors processed their data as follows. The QIAGEN GeneGlobe Data Analysis Center was used to process TCR FASTQ files, and downstream analysis was done in R 3.5.2. Clonality was computed as one minus Shannon entropy normalized by the log of the number of unique productive sequences. TRA or TRB clonotypes differing in abundance between baseline and M1 were identified within each subset by Fisher exact tests at 5% FDR. Differentially abundant clonotypes were categorized as emerging, expanding, contracting or non-expanding/contracting. Morisita's overlap index was used to measure repertoire overlap between patients. TCRdb passed the public sequencing reads through fastp at Q25 and MiXCR, retaining productive beta sequences. Duplicate CDR3 protein sequences are folded into a single record with the most common DNA and genes. The V and J calls follow TCRdb's processing rather than the paper's. In all, the sample holds roughly 800 distinct CDR3 sequences, and around 13% of those were seen once. Roughly 45% of the sample lies in the top ten.

The sequencing here drew on CD8+ T cells from PBMCs, taken at baseline or after one month of anti-PD-1 therapy (not recorded which). This clonotype originated in a human donor with melanoma.

Here the CDR3 is given as CASSPARNIEAFF. The nucleotides read TGCGCCAGCAGCCCTGCAAGGAACATTGAAGCTTTCTTT. The chain employs TRBV4-3 and TRBJ1-1, with the D gene too uncertain to name. The germline V gene yields LGHNA for CDR1 and YSLEER for CDR2. The CDR3 measures 13 amino acids from cysteine to phenylalanine. Only the CDR3 DNA is retained, 39 bases long and in frame from the first base.